The 4 T cell receptor beta chains in this list originate from one sample, sequenced in a study of blood T cell repertoires in COVID-19. Produced via immunoSEQ multiplex PCR; TCRdb's table is partial and in-frame only. The sample holds tens of thousands of clones, roughly nine tenths seen once. The sample was peripheral blood. The source is a woman aged 45-60 years with active or convalescent COVID-19.

The chain links TRBV28 to TRBJ2-6; perhaps TRBD1 as D (6 bases). CDR1 is MDHEN, CDR2 SYDVKM, per germline. Trimming took off 2 bases at V and 0 bases at J, with 17 bases between the two ends. This CDR3 spans 19 amino acids. CDR3 amino acids: CASSLMKGTTHSGANVLTF. CDR3 in DNA: TGTGCCAGCAGTTTAATGAAAGGGACAACTCACTCTGGGGCCAACGTCCTGACTTTC.

This rearrangement joins TRBV7-9 to TRBJ1-4, with D perhaps matching TRBD1 (6 bases). The V end was cut by 5 bases, the J end by 13 bases, with 11 bases between. The CDR3 sequence is 11 residues long. Germline CDR1 SEHNR, CDR2 FQNEAQ (reference sequence). The CDR3: CASSTEDRLFF. Here the CDR3 DNA reads TGTGCCAGCAGCACAGAGGACAGACTGTTTTTT.

The genes are TRBV7-9 and TRBJ2-7; 7 bases agree with TRBD1. Trimming took 4 bases from V and 0 from J; bases not matched to a gene: 9. The CDR3 covers 16 residues. Germline V gives CDR1 SEHNR, CDR2 FQNEAQ (reference sequence). The CDR3 sequence: CASSSMTGPSSYEQYF. The CDR3, as DNA: TGTGCCAGCAGCTCGATGACAGGGCCGAGCTCCTACGAGCAGTACTTC.

The V and J genes are TRBV6-5 and TRBJ2-2, with 8 bases lining up with TRBD2. CDR1 and CDR2 from the germline V gene are MNHEY and SVGAGI. The CDR3 extends over 16 amino acids. V shed 0 bases and J 1 base; nucleotides not matched to a gene: 1. The DNA for the CDR3 is TGTGCCAGCAGTTACTCGGCGGGGGGGAACACCGGGGAGCTGTTTTTT. This encodes CASSYSAGGNTGELFF.